A selection of T cell receptor beta chains follows, all from one sample in a study of blood T cell repertoires in COVID-19. Only in-frame clones appear in the TCRdb table, and some are missing; sequencing was by immunoSEQ multiplex PCR. The sample includes 52,000 or so clones, approximately 86% seen only once; the top ten take approximately 8.4%. Sample: peripheral blood. These receptors all stem from a woman in her 70s with active COVID-19. The CDR3 runs from the conserved cysteine through the conserved F or W. The D gene is left open where the match is weak. Part of the rows lack a size; the others show once, few, many or a class for expanded clones.

v_call: TRBV7-9; j_call: TRBJ1-3; clone_size: .; d_call: TRBD1; cdr3_nt: TGTGCCAGCAGCTTAGAAATGGTGCAGGGGGCTCCTATAGGAAACACCATATATTTT; cdr3_aa: CASSLEMVQGAPIGNTIYF
v_call: TRBV6-6; j_call: TRBJ2-1; clone_size: few; d_call: TRBD2; cdr3_nt: TGTGCCAGCAGTACCGGGTTGGGGGGGAATGAGCAGTTCTTC; cdr3_aa: CASSTGLGGNEQFF
v_call: TRBV5-1; j_call: TRBJ1-1; clone_size: once; d_call: .; cdr3_nt: TGCGCCAGCAGCTTTCTGTCGGGGAACACTGAAGCTTTCTTT; cdr3_aa: CASSFLSGNTEAFF
v_call: TRBV7-9; j_call: TRBJ2-7; clone_size: .; d_call: TRBD2; cdr3_nt: TGTGCCAGCAGTTCTGGACTAGCGGGTCTCTACGAGCAGTACTTC; cdr3_aa: CASSSGLAGLYEQYF
v_call: TRBV7-8; j_call: TRBJ2-7; clone_size: .; d_call: TRBD1; cdr3_nt: TGTGCCAGCAGCATCCGGGACAGGGACTACGAGCAGTACTTC; cdr3_aa: CASSIRDRDYEQYF
v_call: TRBV25-1; j_call: TRBJ2-5; clone_size: .; d_call: TRBD2; cdr3_nt: TGTGCCAGCAGGGCTAGCGGGAGTGAGACCCAGTACTTC; cdr3_aa: CASRASGSETQYF
v_call: TRBV7-9; j_call: TRBJ2-5; clone_size: .; d_call: TRBD1; cdr3_nt: TGTGCCAGCAGCTTAGCGGGACAGCAAGAGACCCAGTACTTC; cdr3_aa: CASSLAGQQETQYF
v_call: TRBV19; j_call: TRBJ1-2; clone_size: .; d_call: .; cdr3_nt: TGTGCCAGTAGTACGGGATGGAATGGCTACACCTTC; cdr3_aa: CASSTGWNGYTF
v_call: TRBV5-6; j_call: TRBJ2-7; clone_size: once; d_call: TRBD1; cdr3_nt: TGTGCCAGCAGCTTGGCTGGCAGGGGGTGGGAGCAGTACTTC; cdr3_aa: CASSLAGRGWEQYF
v_call: TRBV6-5; j_call: TRBJ2-3; clone_size: .; d_call: .; cdr3_nt: TGTGCCAGCAGTTTAAGTGCACACACAGATACGCAGTATTTT; cdr3_aa: CASSLSAHTDTQYF
v_call: TRBV2; j_call: TRBJ2-3; clone_size: .; d_call: TRBD2; cdr3_nt: TGTGCCAGCAGTGATTTGCCTAGCGGCGAAAGCACAGATACGCAGTATTTT; cdr3_aa: CASSDLPSGESTDTQYF
v_call: TRBV29-1; j_call: TRBJ1-3; clone_size: .; d_call: TRBD1; cdr3_nt: TGCAGCGTTGATAAGGACAGGAGCTCTGGAAACACCATATATTTT; cdr3_aa: CSVDKDRSSGNTIYF
v_call: TRBV18; j_call: TRBJ1-1; clone_size: .; d_call: .; cdr3_nt: TGTGCCAGCTCATACTCCGACAGTAGTCACACTGAAGCTTTCTTT; cdr3_aa: CASSYSDSSHTEAFF
v_call: TRBV28; j_call: TRBJ2-7; clone_size: .; d_call: TRBD2; cdr3_nt: TGTGCCAGCAGGACTAGCGGGAGCTTCTACGAGCAGTACTTC; cdr3_aa: CASRTSGSFYEQYF
v_call: TRBV2; j_call: TRBJ2-5; clone_size: .; d_call: TRBD2; cdr3_nt: TGTGCCAGCAGGCTAGCGGGAGTTCGTGAGACCCAGTACTTC; cdr3_aa: CASRLAGVRETQYF
v_call: TRBV5-1; j_call: TRBJ2-1; clone_size: .; d_call: TRBD2; cdr3_nt: TGCGCCAGCAGCTCCGGACTAGCGGGAGGGGGTGAGCAGTTCTTC; cdr3_aa: CASSSGLAGGGEQFF
v_call: TRBV6-1; j_call: TRBJ2-1; clone_size: few; d_call: .; cdr3_nt: TGTGCCAGCAGTGATTCGGGGTTCGGTGAGCAGTTCTTC; cdr3_aa: CASSDSGFGEQFF
v_call: TRBV30; j_call: TRBJ1-6; clone_size: .; d_call: .; cdr3_nt: TGTGCCTGGAAGGGCGGGGGTGATTCACCCCTCCACTTT; cdr3_aa: CAWKGGGDSPLHF
v_call: TRBV11-2; j_call: TRBJ1-1; clone_size: .; d_call: .; cdr3_nt: TGTGCCAGCAGCGACAGCCTCGGGGCTTTCTTT; cdr3_aa: CASSDSLGAFF
v_call: TRBV6-6; j_call: TRBJ1-1; clone_size: .; d_call: .; cdr3_nt: TGTGCCAGCAGTTCCCAGGGTAGAGGCACTGAAGCTTTCTTT; cdr3_aa: CASSSQGRGTEAFF
v_call: TRBV5-5; j_call: TRBJ1-1; clone_size: .; d_call: .; cdr3_nt: TGTGCCAGCAGCAGACGCAGGGAGGGCCGGAACACTGAAGCTTTCTTT; cdr3_aa: CASSRRREGRNTEAFF
v_call: TRBV19; j_call: TRBJ2-4; clone_size: .; d_call: .; cdr3_nt: TGTGCCAGTAGTATAGGCAACAGAATAGCCAAAAACATTCAGTACTTC; cdr3_aa: CASSIGNRIAKNIQYF
v_call: TRBV10-1; j_call: TRBJ2-1; clone_size: .; d_call: .; cdr3_nt: TGCGCCAGCAGGTCGGACTATAATGAGCAGTTCTTC; cdr3_aa: CASRSDYNEQFF
v_call: TRBV10-1; j_call: TRBJ2-1; clone_size: .; d_call: .; cdr3_nt: TGCGCCAGCAGTGGCGGAACGAGTTTCTACAATGAGCAGTTCTTC; cdr3_aa: CASSGGTSFYNEQFF
v_call: TRBV10-3; j_call: TRBJ2-3; clone_size: once; d_call: TRBD2; cdr3_nt: TGTGCCATCAGTGACCCGACTAGCGGGAGCCCACTTGCGCAGTATTTT; cdr3_aa: CAISDPTSGSPLAQYF
v_call: TRBV19; j_call: TRBJ1-6; clone_size: .; d_call: TRBD1; cdr3_nt: TGTGCCACTCAGGGGGGCCTGGGGACACCCCTCCACTTT; cdr3_aa: CATQGGLGTPLHF
v_call: TRBV7-2; j_call: TRBJ1-2; clone_size: .; d_call: TRBD1; cdr3_nt: TGTGCCAGCAGCTTTGGGACAGGGAACTATGGCTACACCTTC; cdr3_aa: CASSFGTGNYGYTF
v_call: TRBV19; j_call: TRBJ2-5; clone_size: .; d_call: TRBD2; cdr3_nt: TGTGCCAGTGGATCACTAGCGGGAGGCGGGGAGACCCAGTACTTC; cdr3_aa: CASGSLAGGGETQYF
v_call: TRBV9; j_call: TRBJ2-3; clone_size: .; d_call: .; cdr3_nt: TGTGCCAGCAGCGTAGGGCAGGGTCCCAGCGAAACTAGCACAGATACGCAGTATTTT; cdr3_aa: CASSVGQGPSETSTDTQYF
v_call: TRBV6-5; j_call: TRBJ2-3; clone_size: .; d_call: .; cdr3_nt: TGTGCCAGCAGTTACGAGACTAGTCGTACAGATACGCAGTATTTT; cdr3_aa: CASSYETSRTDTQYF
v_call: TRBV9; j_call: TRBJ2-4; clone_size: .; d_call: TRBD1; cdr3_nt: TGTGCCAGCAGCTTAGGACAGGGAGGCTACATTCAGTACTTC; cdr3_aa: CASSLGQGGYIQYF
v_call: TRBV5-1; j_call: TRBJ1-1; clone_size: .; d_call: TRBD1; cdr3_nt: TGCGCCAGCAGCATAACAGGGGGCGGTGGGGTCACTGAAGCTTTCTTT; cdr3_aa: CASSITGGGGVTEAFF
v_call: TRBV27; j_call: TRBJ2-1; clone_size: .; d_call: .; cdr3_nt: TGTGCCAGCACCTGGGGCTCTTCCTACAATGAGCAGTTCTTC; cdr3_aa: CASTWGSSYNEQFF
v_call: TRBV3-1/TRBV3-2; j_call: TRBJ1-5; clone_size: .; d_call: TRBD1; cdr3_nt: TGTGCCAGCAGCCAAGAGCGGGGACAGCCGCAGCTCTATAGCAATCAGCCCCAGCATTTT; cdr3_aa: CASSQERGQPQLYSNQPQHF
v_call: TRBV9; j_call: TRBJ2-2; clone_size: .; d_call: TRBD2; cdr3_nt: TGTGCCAGCAGCCCCAGCGGGAGTTGGGCCGGGGAGCTGTTTTTT; cdr3_aa: CASSPSGSWAGELFF
v_call: TRBV18; j_call: TRBJ2-1; clone_size: once; d_call: .; cdr3_nt: TGTGCCAGCTCACACCCAGGGTTAGTCTCCTACAATGAGCAGTTCTTC; cdr3_aa: CASSHPGLVSYNEQFF
v_call: TRBV3-1/TRBV3-2; j_call: TRBJ1-1; clone_size: .; d_call: TRBD1; cdr3_nt: TGTGCCAGCATCCAACACGCGACAGGGCTTAACACTGAAGCTTTCTTT; cdr3_aa: CASIQHATGLNTEAFF
v_call: TRBV2; j_call: TRBJ2-2; clone_size: .; d_call: .; cdr3_nt: TGTGCCAGCATTCCGGGACAGAACACCGGGGAGCTGTTTTTT; cdr3_aa: CASIPGQNTGELFF
v_call: TRBV5-6; j_call: TRBJ2-3; clone_size: few; d_call: .; cdr3_nt: TGTGCCAGCAGCTTGGGAGTCAGCAGGGGCACAGATACGCAGTATTTT; cdr3_aa: CASSLGVSRGTDTQYF
v_call: TRBV4-2; j_call: TRBJ2-5; clone_size: .; d_call: TRBD2; cdr3_nt: TGTGCCAGCAGCCAAGAGCCGAGCGGGAGGGCCGGAGAGACCCAGTACTTC; cdr3_aa: CASSQEPSGRAGETQYF
v_call: TRBV14; j_call: TRBJ2-1; clone_size: few; d_call: .; cdr3_nt: TGTGCCAGCAGCCAAGTTATAAATGAGCAGTTCTTC; cdr3_aa: CASSQVINEQFF
v_call: TRBV28; j_call: TRBJ2-4; clone_size: .; d_call: .; cdr3_nt: TGTGCCAGCAGTTTATTTCCCCGTACCGCGGGGAAAAACATTCAGTACTTC; cdr3_aa: CASSLFPRTAGKNIQYF
v_call: TRBV11-3; j_call: TRBJ2-5; clone_size: .; d_call: .; cdr3_nt: TGTGCCAGCAGCCGCGAGGGAGAAGAGACCCAGTACTTC; cdr3_aa: CASSREGEETQYF
v_call: TRBV24-1; j_call: TRBJ2-2; clone_size: once; d_call: TRBD1; cdr3_nt: TGTGCCACCAGTGCGAACAGGGGGCCTACAGTGGACACCGGGGAGCTGTTTTTT; cdr3_aa: CATSANRGPTVDTGELFF
v_call: TRBV24-1; j_call: TRBJ2-1; clone_size: few; d_call: TRBD2; cdr3_nt: TGTGCCACCAGTGATCTCACCGGGACTAGCGGATACAATGAGCAGTTCTTC; cdr3_aa: CATSDLTGTSGYNEQFF
v_call: TRBV6-4; j_call: TRBJ2-7; clone_size: .; d_call: TRBD1; cdr3_nt: TGTGCCAGCAGCGTAGACAGGGGCCCATACGAGCAGTACTTC; cdr3_aa: CASSVDRGPYEQYF
v_call: TRBV12-3/TRBV12-4; j_call: TRBJ2-2; clone_size: .; d_call: .; cdr3_nt: TGTGCCAGCAGTTTTCTAGCGTCCGGGGAGCTGTTTTTT; cdr3_aa: CASSFLASGELFF
v_call: TRBV10-3; j_call: TRBJ2-1; clone_size: .; d_call: TRBD2; cdr3_nt: TGTGCCATCAGTGTTGCGACTAGCGGACCCAATGAGCAGTTCTTC; cdr3_aa: CAISVATSGPNEQFF
v_call: TRBV7-3; j_call: TRBJ2-3; clone_size: .; d_call: TRBD2; cdr3_nt: TGTGCCAGCAGCTCTGTGGGGACTAGCGGGGCCCAGGCCCCCCCTATCACAGATACGCAGTATTTT; cdr3_aa: CASSSVGTSGAQAPPITDTQYF
v_call: TRBV7-9; j_call: TRBJ2-2; clone_size: once; d_call: TRBD1; cdr3_nt: TGTGCCAGCAGCTCGTCCCGGGACAGGGGTAACGGGGAGCTGTTTTTT; cdr3_aa: CASSSSRDRGNGELFF
v_call: TRBV11-2; j_call: TRBJ1-2; clone_size: .; d_call: TRBD1; cdr3_nt: TGTGCCAGCAGCTTACTGGGACAGGGGGCGCCTGGCTACACCTTC; cdr3_aa: CASSLLGQGAPGYTF
v_call: TRBV2; j_call: TRBJ2-3; clone_size: .; d_call: .; cdr3_nt: TGTGCCAGCAGTGATACTCCCCTAGGGGTCGGAGATACGCAGTATTTT; cdr3_aa: CASSDTPLGVGDTQYF
v_call: TRBV29-1; j_call: TRBJ2-7; clone_size: once; d_call: .; cdr3_nt: TGCAGCGTTGAAGGCGGGGTCAGGGCTGAGCAGTACTTC; cdr3_aa: CSVEGGVRAEQYF
v_call: TRBV12-3/TRBV12-4; j_call: TRBJ2-7; clone_size: .; d_call: TRBD2; cdr3_nt: TGTGCCAGCAGGGTCGCGGGAGCCTACGAGCAGTACTTC; cdr3_aa: CASRVAGAYEQYF
v_call: TRBV11-2; j_call: TRBJ1-5; clone_size: .; d_call: .; cdr3_nt: TGTGCCAGCAGCTCCTCGCGTCAGCCCCAGCATTTT; cdr3_aa: CASSSSRQPQHF
v_call: TRBV18; j_call: TRBJ2-5; clone_size: .; d_call: TRBD2; cdr3_nt: TGTGCCAGCTCACCACCGGGACTAGCGGGATTTGAGACCCAGTACTTC; cdr3_aa: CASSPPGLAGFETQYF
v_call: TRBV7-3; j_call: TRBJ2-1; clone_size: .; d_call: .; cdr3_nt: TGTGCCAGCAGCCTAGCGACTAGTAACAATGAGCAGTTCTTC; cdr3_aa: CASSLATSNNEQFF
v_call: TRBV7-3; j_call: TRBJ1-1; clone_size: .; d_call: TRBD1; cdr3_nt: TGTGCCAGCAGCCCGGAGACAGGGGGCCAACACTGGGGGGAGAACACTGAAGCTTTCTTT; cdr3_aa: CASSPETGGQHWGENTEAFF